The 16 T cell receptor beta chains below were found in one sample sequenced in a study of blood T cell repertoires in COVID-19. The method was immunoSEQ multiplex PCR; TCRdb's version includes in-frame clones alone and lacks a portion of them. This table holds about 230,000 clones, approximately 81% found once. Specimen: peripheral blood. The receptors originated from a woman of 80 years or more with acute or convalescent COVID-19.

The chain links TRBV5-6 to TRBJ2-7; TRBD1 might be the D (6 bases). V was pared by 2 bases and J by 2 bases, with 14 bases between. Germline loops: CDR1 SGHDT, CDR2 YYEEEE. CDR3 length equals 15 residues. The CDR3 sequence: CASSLPGTSTYEQYF. The CDR3 region has the DNA TGTGCCAGCAGCTTACCCGGGACATCCACCTACGAGCAGTACTTC.

The J gene is TRBJ2-7, the V gene TRBV11-2; D is unclear. The CDR3 runs to 13 residues. Looked up from germline, CDR1 is SGHAT and CDR2 is FQNNGV. With 1 base removed from V and 6 bases from J, the gap between germline ends came to 10 bases. CDR3 nucleotide sequence: TGTGCCAGCAGCTTAGCGGTCTCCCGCGAGCAGTACTTC. Residues: CASSLAVSREQYF.

The chain has TRBV5-5 and TRBJ2-5; 9 nucleotides match TRBD2. CDR1 is SGHKS and CDR2 is YYEKEE in the germline V gene (reference sequence). The V gene end was trimmed by 2 bases and the J gene end by 2 bases; junction bases not matched to a gene: 13. The CDR3 contains 18 residues. The CDR3 spells CASSFPLWIAGAQETQYF. CDR3 DNA: TGTGCCAGCAGCTTTCCCCTTTGGATAGCGGGGGCTCAAGAGACCCAGTACTTC.

The V call is TRBV7-2, the J call TRBJ2-1; 12 bases fit TRBD2. The CDR3 extends over 15 amino acids. Germline CDR1 is SGHTA and CDR2 is FQGNSA. J lost 8 bases, V lost 6 bases, and 8 bases had no gene match. As DNA, the CDR3 is TGTGCCAGCAGACTGACTAGCGGGAGAGAAGATGAGCAGTTCTTC. The encoded protein is CASRLTSGREDEQFF.

J is TRBJ1-1 and V is TRBV19, with D possibly matching TRBD1 (5 bases). The germline V gene has CDR1 LNHDA and CDR2 SQIVND (reference sequence). The CDR3 runs 15 residues. V lost 3 bases, J lost 1 base, and 12 bases lay in between. The CDR3 protein is CASSILPTGNTEAFF. In nucleotides, the CDR3 is TGTGCCAGTAGTATTCTCCCCACAGGGAACACTGAAGCTTTCTTT.

This chain links TRBV7-2 with TRBJ2-7, with D perhaps TRBD2 (6 bases). Deletions cut 3 bases from V and 2 bases from J, with 11 bases between. Germline loops: CDR1 SGHTA, CDR2 FQGNSA. The CDR3 runs to 14 residues. The CDR3 loop reads CASSLLADTYEQYF. The DNA of the CDR3 is TGTGCCAGCAGCTTGTTAGCGGATACCTACGAGCAGTACTTC.

J is TRBJ2-7 and V is TRBV7-8, with D tentatively TRBD1 (6 bases). Germline V gives CDR1 SGHVS, CDR2 FQNEAQ. There are 13 residues in the CDR3. V was trimmed by 5 bases and J by 5 bases, leaving 13 bases between them. The CDR3 region is CASSPRGSNEQYF. CDR3 DNA sequence: TGTGCCAGCAGCCCCAGGGGTTCCAACGAGCAGTACTTC.

The chain couples TRBV6-5 to TRBJ2-5; D gene uncertain. Trimming left V 2 bases short and J 1 base short, with 8 bases between. Germline CDR1 and CDR2: MNHEY and SVGAGI. This CDR3 has 14 amino acids. The chain's CDR3 is CASSYNRGQETQYF. The CDR3 bases are TGTGCCAGCAGTTACAATCGCGGCCAAGAGACCCAGTACTTC.

The chain is built from TRBV2 and TRBJ2-7; TRBD2 might be the D (5 bases). The CDR3 loop spans 13 amino acids. Germline CDR1 and CDR2: SNHLY and FYNNEI. Between the trimmed V and J ends, which lost 6 bases and 6 bases, there was a span of 15 bases. CDR3 in amino acids: CASRRGLLGEQYF. CDR3 DNA sequence: TGTGCCAGCAGGCGCGGGTTATTAGGCGAGCAGTACTTC.

By frequency in the sample, this clone is medium-sized (0.01 to 0.1%). The V gene is TRBV5-4, the J gene TRBJ2-3; 9 nucleotides agree with TRBD2. With V trimmed by 5 bases and J by 4 bases, 5 bases remained unmatched. This CDR3 comprises 14 residues. CDR1 and CDR2 (germline): SGHNT, YYREEE (reference sequence). CDR3 sequence reads: CASRGGGAADTQYF. The CDR3 coding sequence is TGTGCCAGCAGGGGCGGGGGGGCGGCAGATACGCAGTATTTT. Full variable domain (missing parts from reference TRBV5-4 and TRBJ2-3): ETGVTQSPTHLIKTRGQQVTLRCSSQSGHNTVSWYQQALGQGPQFIFQYYREEENGRGNFPPRFSGLQFPNYSSELNVNALELDDSALYLCASRGGGAADTQYFGPGTRLTVL.

The genes are TRBV6-1 and TRBJ2-1; 10 nucleotides line up with TRBD2. Germline V gene sequence: CDR1 MNHNS, CDR2 SASEGT. Trimming at V came to 1 base and at J to 1 base, leaving 1 base not matched to a gene. This CDR3 region has 16 residues. In DNA form, the CDR3 reads TGTGCCAGCAGTGAAGGGACTAGCGGATCCTACAATGAGCAGTTCTTC. Its translation is CASSEGTSGSYNEQFF.

The chain uses TRBV28 and TRBJ1-2, with TRBD1 as a possible D gene (5 bases). V was pared by 2 bases and J by 2 bases, with 15 bases between. Germline V lookup: CDR1 MDHEN, CDR2 SYDVKM. The CDR3 loop spans 16 amino acids. The CDR3 here is CASSLGPPQGNYGYTF. CDR3 sequence (DNA): TGTGCCAGCAGTTTAGGGCCGCCGCAGGGAAACTATGGCTACACCTTC.

The V and J genes are TRBV2 and TRBJ2-7; D is unclear. This CDR3 region has 11 residues. CDR1 is SNHLY, CDR2 FYNNEI, per germline. V was pared by 7 bases and J by 1 base, with 5 bases between. The CDR3 loop is CASTRSYEQYF. CDR3 DNA: TGTGCCAGCACTCGTTCCTACGAGCAGTACTTC.

The V and J genes are TRBV6-6 and TRBJ2-6; 8 bases fit TRBD1. The germline V gene encodes CDR1 MNHNY and CDR2 SVGAGI (reference sequence). V was pared by 7 bases and J by 2 bases, with 7 bases of the junction left unmatched. The CDR3 runs 16 residues. Written as DNA, the CDR3 is TGTGCCAGCATGCTCAGGGGGCGTCCTGGGGCCAACGTCCTGACTTTC. Amino acids: CASMLRGRPGANVLTF.

The J gene is TRBJ2-1, the V gene TRBV3-1 (or the pseudogene TRBV3-2); 10 bases align to TRBD2. This CDR3 region has 16 residues. Germline V lookup: CDR1 LGHDT, CDR2 YNNKEL (reference sequence). Trimming at V came to 1 base and at J to 4 bases, leaving 4 bases not matched to a gene. CDR3 coding DNA: TGTGCCAGCAGCCAAGTTTCTAGCGGGGGTTACAATGAGCAGTTCTTC. Protein sequence: CASSQVSSGGYNEQFF.

The genes are TRBV21-1 and TRBJ1-1; TRBD1 reflects the table's D call only, with no check against the DNA. TRBV21-1 is given as a pseudogene. This CDR3 is 14 amino acids long. The CDR3 DNA sequence: TGTGCCAGCAGGACAGGGACTTTGAACACTGAAGCTTTCTTT. Translated: CASRTGTLNTEAFF.